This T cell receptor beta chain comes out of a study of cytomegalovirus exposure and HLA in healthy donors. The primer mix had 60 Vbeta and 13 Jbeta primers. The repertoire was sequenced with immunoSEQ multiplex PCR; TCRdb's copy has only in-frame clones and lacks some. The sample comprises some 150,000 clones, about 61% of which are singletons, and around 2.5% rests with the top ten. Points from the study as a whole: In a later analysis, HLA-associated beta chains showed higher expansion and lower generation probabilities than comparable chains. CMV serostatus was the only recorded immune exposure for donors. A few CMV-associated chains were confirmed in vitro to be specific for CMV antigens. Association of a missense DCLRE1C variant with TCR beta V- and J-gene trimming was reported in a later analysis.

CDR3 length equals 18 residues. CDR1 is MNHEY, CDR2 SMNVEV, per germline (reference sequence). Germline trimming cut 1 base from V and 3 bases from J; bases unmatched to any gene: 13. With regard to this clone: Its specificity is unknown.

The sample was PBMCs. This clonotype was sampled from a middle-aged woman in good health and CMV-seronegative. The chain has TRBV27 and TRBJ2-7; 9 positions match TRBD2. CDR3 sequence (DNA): TGTGCCAGCAGTTTATTAGTACTGGCGGGGGGGCCCCTCTACGAGCAGTACTTC. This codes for CASSLLVLAGGPLYEQYF.